This T cell receptor (beta chain) was sequenced in a study of blood T cell repertoires in COVID-19. Study context: The United States, Italy and Spain supplied acute and convalescent COVID-19 samples. PBMCs, B-cell-depleted T cells, or T cells provided the cDNA or gDNA that made up the material.

How the authors handled the data: Counts of nucleated cells, estimated from reference gene primer amplification, were obtained. Repertoires were generated with immunoSEQ multiplex PCR, while TCRdb's copy carries only in-frame clones and drops some. Clone size and the V and J calls come from that table; the DNA yielded D and trimming. The sample contains approximately 150,000 clones, about four fifths of which appear only once. This clone was seen only once. CDR1 and CDR2 (germline): SGHRS, YFSETQ. Trimming cost V 3 bases and J 5 bases; bases outside gene matches: 6. CDR3 size: 14 residues. The specimen sequenced was peripheral blood. V is TRBV5-1 and J is TRBJ2-3, with 7 bases that match TRBD1. The source of this sequence is a woman older than 75 with acute or convalescent COVID-19. The CDR3 DNA sequence: TGCGCCAGCAGCTCGGGGACAGTTGGAGATACGCAGTATTTT. It is translated as CASSSGTVGDTQYF.